These T cell receptor beta chains were read from a single sample in a study of shared clonotypes between healthy human individuals. Generated by immunoSEQ multiplex PCR, the TCRdb table keeps only in-frame clones and is missing some. The table includes about 820,000 clones, approximately 92% detected once. The sample taken for sequencing was naive CD8+ T cells sorted from blood. The source of these receptors is a man aged 25 to 40 in good health. The CDR3 runs from the conserved cysteine through the conserved F or W. D genes are given only for firm matches. Size values are once, few and many counts, or a class for expanded clones, and some rows have none.

DNA	CDR3	length	D	V	J	size
TGTGCCAGCAGCTTAGTGTCGGCGGGACTAGCGGGAGGTTACGAGCAGTACTTC	CASSLVSAGLAGGYEQYF	18	TRBD2	TRBV7-9	TRBJ2-7	-
TGTGCCAGCAGCTCCGGGGGAACGGGGACTGAAGCTTTCTTT	CASSSGGTGTEAFF	14	-	TRBV6-5	TRBJ1-1	-
TGTGCCAGCAGCTCCGATCGGAGCTCCTACGAGCAGTACTTC	CASSSDRSSYEQYF	14	-	TRBV13	TRBJ2-7	-
TGTGCCAGCAGCGTAGAAGGTAGGGCGCCGGATACGCAGTATTTT	CASSVEGRAPDTQYF	15	-	TRBV9	TRBJ2-3	-
TGCGCCAGCAGCGCCGCAGGATTCGCCTCTGGCTACGAGCAGTACTTC	CASSAAGFASGYEQYF	16	-	TRBV5-1	TRBJ2-7	-
TGCGCCAGCAGCCAAGGTGTGGAGCCTAATGAGCAGTTCTTC	CASSQGVEPNEQFF	14	-	TRBV4-3	TRBJ2-1	-
TGTGCCAGCACGATCCGGGGACAGGGTGTGAACGAGCAGTACTTC	CASTIRGQGVNEQYF	15	TRBD1	TRBV27	TRBJ2-7	-
TGTGCCAGCAGCTTGGCACAGGGAGGGCGAGAGACCCAGTACTTC	CASSLAQGGRETQYF	15	-	TRBV5-6	TRBJ2-5	-
TGTGCCACCGGGACTAGCGGGAGTATGGCCTACGAGCAGTACTTC	CATGTSGSMAYEQYF	15	TRBD2	TRBV2	TRBJ2-7	-
TGTGCCAGCAGTGAGGGGCGGTTGGGCAATCAGCCCCAGCATTTT	CASSEGRLGNQPQHF	15	-	TRBV2	TRBJ1-5	-
TGTGCCAGCAGCTTAGAGGAGAGCTCCTACAATGAGCAGTTCTTC	CASSLEESSYNEQFF	15	-	TRBV11-1	TRBJ2-1	-
TGTGCCAGCAGAGAAGCCGGCCGGACCTCTCCCACCTACGAGCAGTACTTC	CASREAGRTSPTYEQYF	17	-	TRBV2	TRBJ2-7	-
TGTGCCAGCACCCTGGACATCCAAGAGACCCAGTACTTC	CASTLDIQETQYF	13	-	TRBV11-2	TRBJ2-5	-
TGCGCCAGCAGCCCCGGGGGGAGCGGGACGACCAAATACAATGAGCAGTTCTTC	CASSPGGSGTTKYNEQFF	18	TRBD2	TRBV4-1	TRBJ2-1	once
TGTGCCAGTAGCCGTCCGAATTCCGAGCAGTACTTC	CASSRPNSEQYF	12	-	TRBV19	TRBJ2-7	-
TGCAGCGCCTCCCAAGAGACCCAGTACTTC	CSASQETQYF	10	-	TRBV29-1	TRBJ2-5	-
TGTGCCAGCACAGGACGGAGAAACGAGCAGTACTTC	CASTGRRNEQYF	12	-	TRBV2	TRBJ2-7	-
TGTGCCAGCAGTGATCGGGACTCCATCCGAGATACGCAGTATTTT	CASSDRDSIRDTQYF	15	-	TRBV25-1	TRBJ2-3	-
TGTGCCAGCAGCTCCCGTACTTCGGGGGATAACACTGAAGCTTTCTTT	CASSSRTSGDNTEAFF	16	-	TRBV11-2	TRBJ1-1	-
TGTGCCAGCAGAAAGGGACAACTAAACACCGGGGAGCTGTTTTTT	CASRKGQLNTGELFF	15	-	TRBV6-4	TRBJ2-2	-
TGTGCCAGCTCACCGAATGGCGGACAGGGGCGCTACGAGCAGTACTTC	CASSPNGGQGRYEQYF	16	TRBD1	TRBV18	TRBJ2-7	-
TGCGCCAGCAGCCCGGGAAGTTACAATTCCCCCGGAGATACGCAGTATTTT	CASSPGSYNSPGDTQYF	17	-	TRBV5-1	TRBJ2-3	-
TGTGCCAGCAGTTTACGGGGGGCCCCCTACGAGCAGTACTTC	CASSLRGAPYEQYF	14	-	TRBV28	TRBJ2-7	-
TGTGCCACCAGCAGAGAGGCAGGGGTATACGAGCAGTACTTC	CATSREAGVYEQYF	14	-	TRBV15	TRBJ2-7	-
TGTGCCAGCAGTTTATCCCGGAAAGGAGCCTACGAGCAGTACTTC	CASSLSRKGAYEQYF	15	-	TRBV27	TRBJ2-7	once
TGTGCCAGCAGCTTCCCGTCCGGACGTGTGTGGAATGAGCAGTTCTTC	CASSFPSGRVWNEQFF	16	-	TRBV7-9	TRBJ2-1	once
TGTGCCAGCAGCTTAAGGGGTCCGCAAGAGACCCAGTACTTC	CASSLRGPQETQYF	14	-	TRBV7-8	TRBJ2-5	once
TGTGCCAGCAGCTCGGGACAGGGTTTTAACGAGCAGTACTTC	CASSSGQGFNEQYF	14	TRBD1	TRBV11-2	TRBJ2-7	once
TGCGCCAGCAGCCAAGACGGGTCTGGCCAGGGGGCCGATGAGCAGTTCTTC	CASSQDGSGQGADEQFF	17	TRBD1	TRBV4-1	TRBJ2-1	-
TGTGCCAGCAGTTTCCTGCCAGGGATGAACACTGAAGCTTTCTTT	CASSFLPGMNTEAFF	15	-	TRBV27	TRBJ1-1	-
TGTGCCAGCAGCAAAGAGACCCAGTACTTC	CASSKETQYF	10	-	TRBV13	TRBJ2-5	-
TGTGCCAGCAGTTATGGACTAGCGCCAAGCACAGATACGCAGTATTTT	CASSYGLAPSTDTQYF	16	TRBD2	TRBV6-5	TRBJ2-3	-
TGTGCCAGCAGCTTATTCCCCGGACCGTCTAGCACAGATACGCAGTATTTT	CASSLFPGPSSTDTQYF	17	-	TRBV11-2	TRBJ2-3	-
TGTGCCATCAGTGAACTAGCGGCAAACACCGGGGAGCTGTTTTTT	CAISELAANTGELFF	15	TRBD2	TRBV10-3	TRBJ2-2	-
TGTGCCAGCAGTTATGGTCCTGGGGATAGCAATCAGCCCCAGCATTTT	CASSYGPGDSNQPQHF	16	-	TRBV6-5	TRBJ1-5	-
TGTGCCAGCTCACCAACGGCTAGCGGAGGCTACAATGAGCAGTTCTTC	CASSPTASGGYNEQFF	16	TRBD2	TRBV18	TRBJ2-1	-
TGTGCCTGGAGTGTAGTGGAGAACACTGAAGCTTTCTTT	CAWSVVENTEAFF	13	-	TRBV30	TRBJ1-1	-
TGTGCCAGCAGCTCACGGACAGGCATCTACTACGAGCAGTACTTC	CASSSRTGIYYEQYF	15	TRBD1	TRBV5-4	TRBJ2-7	-
TGCGCCAGCAGCCAGGACGACACTGAAGCTTTCTTT	CASSQDDTEAFF	12	-	TRBV5-1	TRBJ1-1	-
TGTGCCAGCAGCCTAAATTCGGGACAGGAGATCTACGAGCAGTACTTC	CASSLNSGQEIYEQYF	16	TRBD1	TRBV7-9	TRBJ2-7	-
TGTGCCTTCTCTCTGGACGGATACGAGCAGTACTTC	CAFSLDGYEQYF	12	-	TRBV10-3	TRBJ2-7	-
TGTGCCAGCAGCCCCGATGCGACTAGCGGCTACGAGCAGTACTTC	CASSPDATSGYEQYF	15	TRBD2	TRBV5-4	TRBJ2-7	once
TGCAGCGCTAGGGCGGAGACCCAGTACTTC	CSARAETQYF	10	-	TRBV29-1	TRBJ2-5	-
TGTGCCAGCAAGGCAATAAGCTACGAGCAGTACTTC	CASKAISYEQYF	12	-	TRBV28	TRBJ2-7	-
TGCGCCAGCAGCCAGATAGCAGATACGCAGTATTTT	CASSQIADTQYF	12	-	TRBV4-1	TRBJ2-3	-
TGTGCCAGCAGTGAAGGGACTAGCGCGACCTACAATGAGCAGTTCTTC	CASSEGTSATYNEQFF	16	TRBD2	TRBV6-1	TRBJ2-1	-
TGTGCCAGCAGTTTCGTGGACAGGGGGCCGGGCTACACCTTC	CASSFVDRGPGYTF	14	TRBD1	TRBV28	TRBJ1-2	-
TGTGCCAGCAGCCCTGGGACAGATAATGAAAAACTGTTTTTT	CASSPGTDNEKLFF	14	TRBD1	TRBV5-6	TRBJ1-4	-
TGTGCCAGCAGCTTAGGTTCAGGTTCGAGGTCCCAGTACTTC	CASSLGSGSRSQYF	14	-	TRBV7-9	TRBJ2-5	-